Below, 29 T cell receptor beta chains from the same sample are listed, as sequenced in a study of shared clonotypes between healthy human individuals. Data came from immunoSEQ multiplex PCR; TCRdb stores just in-frame clones and leaves some out. The sample includes around 700,000 clones, around three quarters seen only once; the top ten take around 2%. Material: memory CD4+ T cells sorted from blood. Subset of the sample: CD45RA-negative fraction. The receptors were sampled from a woman in her 30s in good health.

This chain links TRBV5-6 with TRBJ2-5; perhaps D is TRBD1 or TRBD2 (6 bases each). The CDR3 is 15 residues long. Per germline, CDR1 SGHDT and CDR2 YYEEEE. Trimming removed 1 base from V and 4 bases from J, with 14 bases in between. The CDR3 coding sequence is TGTGCCAGCAGCTTGCGTCTAAGGGGGGCAGAGACCCAGTACTTC. This gives the protein CASSLRLRGAETQYF.

The CDR3, as DNA: TGTGCCAGCAGTCGGTACCACGAGCAGTACTTC. Translating gives CASSRYHEQYF. The rearrangement links TRBV2 to TRBJ2-7, with D unresolved. The V gene lost 5 bases and the J gene lost 5 bases, with 7 bases spanning the gap. CDR1 is SNHLY, CDR2 FYNNEI, per germline. CDR3 length equals 11 residues. Drawing the rest from reference TRBV2 and TRBJ2-7, the complete variable domain is EPEVTQTPSHQVTQMGQEVILRCVPISNHLYFYWYRQILGQKVEFLVSFYNNEISEKSEIFDDQFSVERPDGSNFTLKIRSTKLEDSAMYFCASSRYHEQYFGPGTRLTVT.

V is TRBV5-1 and J is TRBJ2-6; D gene ambiguous. Germline lookup yields CDR1 SGHRS and CDR2 YFSETQ. The V and J ends lost 6 bases and 1 base respectively, with 8 bases between them. This CDR3 has 14 residues. The CDR3 spells CASTLVSGANVLTF. Written as DNA, the CDR3 is TGCGCCAGCACCCTGGTTTCTGGGGCCAACGTCCTGACTTTC.

There are many counts of this clone. The chain links TRBV4-1 to TRBJ2-2, with a possible D match to TRBD2 (7 bases). This CDR3 comprises 14 residues. Germline V gene sequence: CDR1 MGHRA, CDR2 YSYEKL. The V and J ends lost 2 bases and 15 bases respectively, with 19 bases between them. CDR3 nucleotide sequence: TGCGCCAGCAGCCAACAAGGGGGGGACCCTAGGTTGTTTTTT. The encoded protein is CASSQQGGDPRLFF.

V and J are TRBV11-2 and TRBJ1-2; no reliable D call. V was pared by 3 bases and J by 2 bases, with 7 bases between. Per germline, CDR1 SGHAT and CDR2 FQNNGV. The CDR3 is made up of 13 amino acids. Here the CDR3 reads CASSLFPNYGYTF. As DNA, the CDR3 is TGTGCCAGCAGCTTGTTCCCCAACTATGGCTACACCTTC.

The gene calls are TRBV28 and TRBJ1-2, with D uncertain. The ends were cut back, 5 bases at V and 5 bases at J, with 15 bases in the middle. This CDR3 comprises 14 residues. CDR1 MDHEN and CDR2 SYDVKM come from the germline V gene. The CDR3 coding sequence is TGTGCCAGCAGTCCCGGGCCCCTCACGTATGGCTACACCTTC. This sequence encodes CASSPGPLTYGYTF.

V usage is TRBV5-1 and J usage is TRBJ1-1; D not certain. Germline V gene sequence: CDR1 SGHRS, CDR2 YFSETQ. V gave up 4 bases and J gave up 4 bases, with 8 bases separating them. The CDR3 length is 12 residues. CDR3 sequence (DNA): TGCGCCAGCAGCGCGGGCCCCACTGAAGCTTTCTTT. This encodes CASSAGPTEAFF.

V is TRBV7-9 and J is TRBJ1-5; 7 bases agree with TRBD1. The CDR3 is 15 residues long. The germline V gene has CDR1 SEHNR and CDR2 FQNEAQ (reference sequence). V shed 1 base and J 3 bases; nucleotides not matched to a gene: 3. The CDR3 DNA is TGTGCCAGCAGCTTAGGAGGACAGGACAATCAGCCCCAGCATTTT. Amino acid sequence: CASSLGGQDNQPQHF.

The V call is TRBV6-1, the J call TRBJ1-1; D gene unclear. V dropped 6 bases and J dropped 1 base, with 9 bases sitting between them. Germline CDR1 reads MNHNS; CDR2 reads SASEGT. This CDR3 contains 13 residues. The CDR3 nucleotides are TGTGCCAGCAGAACGAATGGGAACACTGAAGCTTTCTTT. Amino acids: CASRTNGNTEAFF.

This clone was detected a few times. CDR3 amino acids: CASSFSRRAYGYTF. Written as DNA, the CDR3 is TGTGCCAGCAGTTTCTCCCGCAGGGCTTATGGCTACACCTTC. The chain joins TRBV28 to TRBJ1-2; tentative D call: TRBD1 (5 bases). CDR1 is MDHEN, CDR2 SYDVKM, per germline. Trimming left V 3 bases short and J 5 bases short, with 13 bases between. The length of the CDR3 is 14 residues.

This clone appeared once. The chain combines TRBV4-1 with TRBJ2-5; perhaps TRBD1 as D (7 bases). Germline V lookup: CDR1 MGHRA, CDR2 YSYEKL. The CDR3 totals 13 residues. V was clipped by 6 bases and J by 5 bases, with 13 bases between them. The chain's CDR3 is CASSAGGWETQYF. CDR3 DNA: TGCGCCAGCAGTGCAGGGGGGTGGGAGACCCAGTACTTC.

The chain recombines TRBV27 with TRBJ2-7; TRBD1 matches 8 bases. V was clipped by 3 bases and J by 5 bases; unmatched bases: 12. Germline CDR1 MNHEY, CDR2 SMNVEV (reference sequence). The length of the CDR3 is 16 residues. The CDR3 spells CASSLSRTGWSHEQYF. The CDR3 DNA reads as TGTGCCAGCAGTTTGAGTAGGACAGGGTGGTCCCACGAGCAGTACTTC.

Note on this clone: A far larger clone is only one base removed, so a read error is likely. This chain links TRBV11-1 with TRBJ1-1; D remains unclear. Per germline, CDR1 SGHAT and CDR2 FQDESV (reference sequence). Trimming shortened V by 8 bases and J by 2 bases, and 6 bases separated the two germline ends. The CDR3 covers 11 residues. This chain's CDR3 is CASGLNTEAFF. The CDR3 bases are TGTGCCAGCGGCCTTAACACTGAAGCTTTCTTT.

The DNA of the CDR3 is TGTGCCAGCAGTTTCTGGGACTATAGTGATACGCAGTATTTT. Amino acid sequence: CASSFWDYSDTQYF. The gene calls are TRBV27 and TRBJ2-3, with TRBD2 identical over 7 bases. Germline CDR1 MNHEY, CDR2 SMNVEV (reference sequence). This CDR3 has 14 amino acids. The V segment lost 3 bases and the J segment 6 bases; nucleotides outside the gene matches: 6.

The table lists this clone with a few counts. This sequence joins TRBV5-4 and TRBJ2-2, with 9 positions matching TRBD1. The V gene end was trimmed by 4 bases and the J gene end by 7 bases; junction bases not matched to a gene: 8. The CDR3 runs 15 residues. CDR1 and CDR2 from the germline V gene are SGHNT and YYREEE (reference sequence). This CDR3 is CASSGTGTGRGELFF. CDR3 nucleotide sequence: TGTGCCAGCAGCGGAACCGGGACAGGGCGCGGGGAGCTGTTTTTT.

This chain links TRBV28 with TRBJ2-2; the D gene is possibly TRBD1 (6 bases). V lost 5 bases, J lost 0 bases, and 10 bases lay in between. Germline V gene sequence: CDR1 MDHEN, CDR2 SYDVKM. This CDR3 is 15 amino acids long. The chain's CDR3 is CASSETGANTGELFF. The CDR3 DNA is TGTGCCAGCAGTGAGACAGGCGCGAACACCGGGGAGCTGTTTTTT.

This clone occurred once. This chain joins TRBV28 and TRBJ1-5, with 8 bases matching TRBD1. J gave up 4 bases and V 1 base, and 3 bases lay outside the gene matches. Per the germline V gene, CDR1 is MDHEN and CDR2 is SYDVKM. The CDR3 spans 15 residues. In nucleotides, the CDR3 is TGTGCCAGCAGTTTATCAGGGGGCGTAAATCAGCCCCAGCATTTT. Protein sequence: CASSLSGGVNQPQHF.

The gene calls are TRBV18 and TRBJ2-3, with 9 bases lining up with TRBD2. Per the germline V gene, CDR1 is KGHSH and CDR2 is LQKENI. V lost 1 base to trimming and J lost 4 bases; unmatched junction nucleotides: 3. The length of the CDR3 is 15 residues. The CDR3 is CASSPLAGVPDTQYF. CDR3 DNA: TGTGCCAGCTCACCACTAGCGGGAGTTCCAGATACGCAGTATTTT.

The rearrangement joins TRBV28 to TRBJ1-1, with D unresolved. Germline values: CDR1 MDHEN, CDR2 SYDVKM. Trimming stripped 2 bases from V and 6 bases from J, with 7 bases between. This CDR3 is built from 12 residues. The CDR3 nucleotides are TGTGCCAGCAGTTTAGACAAGGCTGAAGCTTTCTTT. This translates into CASSLDKAEAFF.

The rearrangement joins TRBV30 to TRBJ1-5; D is possibly TRBD1 (5 bases). The CDR3 spans 15 residues. The germline CDR1 and CDR2 sequences are GTSNPN and SVGIG (reference sequence). V was clipped by 3 bases and J by 2 bases, with 14 bases between them. CDR3 sequence (DNA): TGTGCCTGGAGGAGGAGCGGGGGGGGCAATCAGCCCCAGCATTTT. Translating gives CAWRRSGGGNQPQHF.

CDR3 residues: CASSQGNGRLAGGVGPDTQYF. CDR3 coding DNA: TGTGCCAGCAGCCAAGGTAACGGGCGGTTAGCGGGAGGAGTGGGACCCGATACGCAGTATTTT. V is TRBV4-2 and J is TRBJ2-3; 10 positions agree with TRBD2. The V and J ends lost 1 base and 6 bases, in that order; junction bases with no gene match: 22. Germline-derived CDR1 and CDR2 are LGHNA and YNFKEQ. CDR3 length: 21 amino acids.

This chain joins TRBV4-1 and TRBJ2-5, with TRBD2 matching over 7 bases. With 4 bases clipped from V and 1 base from J, the junction kept 3 bases outside the gene matches. This CDR3 is built from 14 residues. From germline, CDR1 is MGHRA and CDR2 YSYEKL. The CDR3 sequence is CASSRTSAQETQYF. CDR3 nucleotides: TGCGCCAGCAGCCGCACTAGCGCCCAAGAGACCCAGTACTTC.

The chain links TRBV2 to TRBJ2-1, with 8 bases lining up with TRBD1. This CDR3 is 15 amino acids long. Germline CDR1 reads SNHLY; CDR2 reads FYNNEI. J lost 5 bases, V lost 2 bases, and 5 bases had no gene match. Written as DNA, the CDR3 is TGTGCCAGCAGTGAATTATTGACAGGGGACAATGAGCAGTTCTTC. Protein sequence: CASSELLTGDNEQFF.

The chain employs TRBV7-9 and TRBJ1-2; D not resolved. Germline V gives CDR1 SEHNR, CDR2 FQNEAQ (reference sequence). The V and J ends lost 5 bases and 2 bases respectively, with 9 bases between them. This CDR3 has 13 residues. The CDR3, as DNA: TGTGCCAGCAGCGGGTCCGGGAACTATGGCTACACCTTC. Amino acid sequence: CASSGSGNYGYTF. Combining the CDR3 with reference TRBV7-9 and TRBJ1-2 gives the whole variable domain DTGVSQNPRHKITKRGQNVTFRCDPISEHNRLYWYRQTLGQGPEFLTYFQNEAQLEKSRLLSDRFSAERPKGSFSTLEIQRTEQGDSAMYLCASSGSGNYGYTFGSGTRLTVV.

The J gene is TRBJ2-1, the V gene TRBV7-9; TRBD2 might be the D (6 bases). The ends were cut back, 5 bases at V and 7 bases at J, with 9 bases in the middle. This CDR3 is built from 12 residues. Looked up from germline, CDR1 is SEHNR and CDR2 is FQNEAQ (reference sequence). The CDR3 sequence is CASSPLANEQFF. The DNA of the CDR3 is TGTGCCAGCAGCCCTCTAGCGAATGAGCAGTTCTTC.

The rearrangement uses TRBV10-1 and TRBJ1-2, with D hard to call. The CDR3 extends over 13 amino acids. The germline V and J ends were trimmed by 3 bases and 1 base, with 6 bases remaining between them. The V gene's germline CDR1 is WNHNN and CDR2 SYGVQD (reference sequence). The CDR3 loop reads CASSDSHNYGYTF. CDR3 DNA: TGCGCCAGCAGTGACAGCCATAACTATGGCTACACCTTC.

CDR3 region: CSVRGTSEDNEQFF. The CDR3 region has the DNA TGCAGCGTTAGAGGGACTAGCGAAGACAATGAGCAGTTCTTC. The gene calls are TRBV29-1 and TRBJ2-1; TRBD2 matches 10 bases. Germline CDR1 and CDR2: SQVTM and ANQGSEA. Losses at the gene ends were 5 bases for V and 5 bases for J; bases not matched to a gene: 6. The CDR3 runs to 14 residues.

The chain combines TRBV28 with TRBJ2-1; TRBD2 aligns across 11 bases. CDR3 size: 16 residues. CDR1 and CDR2 (germline): MDHEN, SYDVKM. After removal of 4 bases from V and 9 bases from J, the junction contained 11 bases not matched to a gene. In DNA form, the CDR3 reads TGTGCCAGCAGTTCCAGTAGCGGGAGGGAGAGGTTTGAGCAGTTCTTC. Translating gives CASSSSSGRERFEQFF. The variable domain in full, completed from reference TRBV28 and TRBJ2-1, reads DVKVTQSSRYLVKRTGEKVFLECVQDMDHENMFWYRQDPGLGLRLIYFSYDVKMKEKGDIPEGYSVSREKKERFSLILESASTNQTSMYLCASSSSSGRERFEQFFGPGTRLTVL.

The chain couples TRBV6-5 to TRBJ1-2; D not certain. CDR3 length: 13 amino acids. Trimming pared 2 bases from V and 8 bases from J, leaving 12 bases between. Germline V gene lookup returns CDR1 MNHEY and CDR2 SVGAGI. The chain's CDR3 is CASSYTPSGGYTF. CDR3 sequence (DNA): TGTGCCAGCAGTTACACCCCATCGGGAGGCTACACCTTC.